These 11 T cell receptor beta chains came from one sample sequenced in a study of cytomegalovirus exposure and HLA in healthy donors. Method: immunoSEQ multiplex PCR; TCRdb's copy keeps in-frame clones and lacks some. Found here are about 150,000 clones, less than 90% of them singletons; the top ten hold about 3.5%. The sequenced material came from PBMCs. The receptors here all came from a woman aged 18 to 35 in good health and CMV-seropositive.

The chain is built from TRBV7-8 and TRBJ1-1; tentatively, D is TRBD1 (6 bases). The germline gives CDR1 SGHVS, CDR2 FQNEAQ. This CDR3 contains 13 residues. V lost 5 bases and J 7 bases, leaving 14 bases between the germline ends. CDR3 amino acids: CASSVDRSLEAFF. For the CDR3, the DNA is TGTGCCAGCAGCGTAGACAGGTCCCTTGAAGCTTTCTTT.

This clone was detected once. The rearrangement joins TRBV9 to TRBJ2-5; 8 nucleotides match TRBD2. Trimming removed 2 bases from V and 4 bases from J; junction bases left unmatched: 7. Germline V gene sequence: CDR1 SGDLS, CDR2 YYNGEE. The CDR3 contains 15 residues. CDR3 sequence: CASSVFGREVETQYF. DNA for the CDR3: TGTGCCAGCAGCGTTTTCGGGAGGGAGGTAGAGACCCAGTACTTC.

The chain employs TRBV2 and TRBJ2-6, with 9 nucleotides matching TRBD1. The CDR3 consists of 18 residues. The germline CDR1 and CDR2 sequences are SNHLY and FYNNEI. V trimming: 5 bases; J trimming: 0 bases; junction bases outside the gene matches: 8. CDR3 in amino acids: CASSPPGQGYSGANVLTF. The CDR3 DNA follows: TGTGCCAGCAGTCCACCGGGACAGGGTTACTCTGGGGCCAACGTCCTGACTTTC. Filled out from reference TRBV2 and TRBJ2-6, the complete variable domain reads EPEVTQTPSHQVTQMGQEVILRCVPISNHLYFYWYRQILGQKVEFLVSFYNNEISEKSEIFDDQFSVERPDGSNFTLKIRSTKLEDSAMYFCASSPPGQGYSGANVLTFGAGSRLTVL.

V gene TRBV4-3 combines with J gene TRBJ1-3; no clear D. The germline V gene has CDR1 LGHNA and CDR2 YSLEER. CDR3 length equals 16 residues. V lost 4 bases to trimming and J lost 0 bases, with 13 bases between them. This chain's CDR3 is CASSPGGTSSGNTIYF. For the CDR3, the DNA is TGCGCCAGCAGCCCCGGCGGAACGAGCTCTGGAAACACCATATATTTT.

This rearrangement joins TRBV25-1 to TRBJ2-7, with 11 positions matching TRBD2. The V gene end was trimmed by 1 base and the J gene end by 2 bases; junction bases not matched to a gene: 4. The germline V gene has CDR1 MGHDK and CDR2 SYGVNS. CDR3 length: 16 residues. CDR3 sequence: CASSESGLADPYEQYF. Written as DNA, the CDR3 is TGTGCCAGCAGTGAATCGGGACTAGCGGACCCCTACGAGCAGTACTTC.

This clone was recorded only once. The CDR3 coding sequence is TGTGCCAGCCGTCGGGGACAGTTCTACACTGAAGCTTTCTTT. Its translation is CASRRGQFYTEAFF. The V and J genes are TRBV5-6 and TRBJ1-1; 7 positions match TRBD1. Trimming removed 7 bases from V and 3 bases from J; junction bases left unmatched: 9. This CDR3 region has 14 residues. CDR1 is SGHDT and CDR2 is YYEEEE in the germline V gene. The full variable domain, rest sourced from reference TRBV5-6 and TRBJ1-1, is DAGVTQSPTHLIKTRGQQVTLRCSPKSGHDTVSWYQQALGQGPQFIFQYYEEEERQRGNFPDRFSGHQFPNYSSELNVNALLLGDSALYLCASRRGQFYTEAFFGQGTRLTVV.

In DNA form, the CDR3 reads TGCGCCAGCAGCACCGACAGGGGGAAGAAAGCCGGGGAGCTGTTTTTT. Amino acid sequence: CASSTDRGKKAGELFF. The chain joins TRBV5-1 to TRBJ2-2, with 9 positions matching TRBD1. V shed 4 bases and J 6 bases; nucleotides not matched to a gene: 10. Germline V gene lookup returns CDR1 SGHRS and CDR2 YFSETQ. CDR3 length: 16 amino acids.

This clone was counted a single time. The J gene is TRBJ2-7, the V gene TRBV7-6; 9 nucleotides line up with TRBD2. CDR1 and CDR2 (germline): SGHVS, FNYEAQ. Trimming at V came to 5 bases and at J to 6 bases, leaving 5 bases not matched to a gene. The length of the CDR3 is 13 residues. The CDR3 DNA follows: TGTGCCAGCAGCGTTAGCGGGAGCGGCGAGCAGTACTTC. Encoded protein: CASSVSGSGEQYF. Based on the CDR3 plus reference TRBV7-6 and TRBJ2-7, the full variable domain is GAGVSQSPRYKVTKRGQDVALRCDPISGHVSLYWYRQALGQGPEFLTYFNYEAQQDKSGLPNDRFSAERPEGSISTLTIQRTEQRDSAMYRCASSVSGSGEQYFGPGTRLTVT.

The V call is TRBV19, the J call TRBJ2-7; 9 bases are a match to TRBD2. With 3 bases clipped from V and 3 bases from J, the junction kept 12 bases outside the gene matches. The CDR3 contains 17 residues. From germline, CDR1 is LNHDA and CDR2 SQIVND (reference sequence). The CDR3 nucleotides read TGTGCCAGTAGTATGACTAGCGGCGCAATAAGTAGCTACGAGCAGTACTTC. Its translation: CASSMTSGAISSYEQYF.

This clone was seen a few times. The J gene is TRBJ1-5, the V gene TRBV5-4, with 9 bases identical to TRBD1. Germline V gives CDR1 SGHNT, CDR2 YYREEE (reference sequence). The CDR3 has 16 residues. After removal of 0 bases from V and 1 base from J, the junction contained 2 bases not matched to a gene. CDR3 sequence: CASSLGTGESNQPQHF. The CDR3 DNA reads as TGTGCCAGCAGCTTGGGGACAGGGGAGAGCAATCAGCCCCAGCATTTT.

The chain carries TRBV4-1 and TRBJ1-1; D ambiguous. From germline, CDR1 is MGHRA and CDR2 YSYEKL. The CDR3 sequence is 19 residues long. V was shortened by 0 bases and J by 1 base, with 21 bases between the two germline ends. The CDR3 sequence is CASSQDRLRAVRGNTEAFF. Here the CDR3 DNA reads TGCGCCAGCAGCCAAGATCGGTTAAGGGCAGTTCGGGGGAACACTGAAGCTTTCTTT.